This T cell receptor beta chain was identified during a study of T cell responses to AZD1222 COVID-19 vaccine. Study-wide results and limits: Spike-specific TCR breadth and depth both grew after two AZD1222 doses. In a largely white British group with more females than males, clonal diversity was possibly underestimated. Of spike-specific TCRs, nearly half reportedly target regions left unmutated in variants. Spike-wide vaccine-associated CD4 TCRs dominated at 160-218 and 743-854.

Details on this clone: What it recognizes is unknown.

Germline V gives CDR1 MNHEY, CDR2 SVGAGI. V was clipped by 5 bases and J by 4 bases; unmatched bases: 3. The length of the CDR3 is 15 residues. Data came from immunoSEQ multiplex PCR; TCRdb stores just in-frame clones and leaves some out. The table lists about 130,000 clones, roughly 80% of them singletons. Source: peripheral blood, taken on day 0 of AZD1222 vaccination. This sequence was found in an adult in good health. The rearrangement joins TRBV6-5 to TRBJ2-1; 12 positions agree with TRBD2. CDR3 sequence: CASSPTSGGYNEQFF. The CDR3 region has the DNA TGTGCCAGCAGTCCCACTAGCGGGGGGTACAATGAGCAGTTCTTC.